Reported below is one T cell receptor (beta chain). Its antigen is currently unknown. It was the approximately 130-subject validation cohort, separate from the approximately 670-subject first cohort, to which the donors belonged. Here immunoSEQ multiplex PCR was the method, and the copy in TCRdb shows in-frame clones only, minus some. The sample records roughly 330,000 clones, approximately 90% being singletons. The data belong to a study of cytomegalovirus exposure and HLA in healthy donors. Study conclusions and caveats: Researchers catalogued 150 or so TCR beta chains as cytomegalovirus-associated.

V lost 5 bases and J lost 4; bases outside the gene matches: 13. Germline V gives CDR1 MDHEN, CDR2 SYDVKM. This CDR3 comprises 17 residues. The V gene is TRBV28, the J gene TRBJ2-2, with 7 positions matching TRBD1. Sequenced: PBMCs. The TCR comes from a woman under 40 in good health and CMV-seropositive. CDR3: CASSETSGGRGTGELFF. The CDR3 DNA reads as TGTGCCAGCAGTGAAACTTCAGGGGGTCGTGGCACCGGGGAGCTGTTTTTT.